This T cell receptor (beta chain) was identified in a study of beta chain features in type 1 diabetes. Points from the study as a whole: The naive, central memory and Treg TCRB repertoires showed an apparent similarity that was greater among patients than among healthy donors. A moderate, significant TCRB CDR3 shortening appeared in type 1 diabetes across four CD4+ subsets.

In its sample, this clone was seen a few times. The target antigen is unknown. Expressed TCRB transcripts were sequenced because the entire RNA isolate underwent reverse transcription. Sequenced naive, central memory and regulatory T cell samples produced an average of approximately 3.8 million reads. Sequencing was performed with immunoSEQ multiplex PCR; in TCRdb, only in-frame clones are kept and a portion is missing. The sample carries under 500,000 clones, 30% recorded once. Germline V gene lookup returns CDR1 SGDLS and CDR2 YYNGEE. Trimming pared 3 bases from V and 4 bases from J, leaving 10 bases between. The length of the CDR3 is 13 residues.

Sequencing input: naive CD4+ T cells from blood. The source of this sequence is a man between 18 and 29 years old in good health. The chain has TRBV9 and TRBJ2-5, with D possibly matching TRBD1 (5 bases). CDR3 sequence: CASSARVAETQYF. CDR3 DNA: TGTGCCAGCAGCGCCAGGGTAGCAGAGACCCAGTACTTC.